Listed below are T cell receptor beta chains from one sample, sequenced in a study of blood T cell repertoires in COVID-19. Assay used: immunoSEQ multiplex PCR; TCRdb lists only in-frame clones, some missing. The top ten hold about 4.9% of the sample, which has 390,000 or so clones, roughly 80% seen once. The sample consisted of PBMCs or T cells enriched from blood (not recorded which). The receptors shown here come from a woman aged 50 to 65 who had recovered from COVID-19. Both conserved end residues are part of each CDR3. A D gene is named only where the DNA matches it firmly. Clone size is not always given. Where it is, it says once, few, many or a class for expanded clones.

>TRBJ1-1|TRBD1|NA|TRBV27
CASSLSGTGKPYEAFF
TGTGCCAGCAGTTTATCTGGGACAGGGAAACCTTATGAAGCTTTCTTT
>TRBJ2-3|TRBD2|many|TRBV5-6
CASSLGTSGRTDTQYF
TGTGCCAGCAGCCTAGGGACTAGCGGGAGGACAGATACGCAGTATTTT
>TRBJ1-5|NA|NA|TRBV28
CASRPGDQPQHF
TGTGCCAGCAGGCCAGGGGATCAGCCCCAGCATTTT
>TRBJ1-6|NA|NA|TRBV19
CASSKAGSSYNSPLHF
TGTGCCAGTAGTAAGGCCGGGAGCTCCTATAATTCACCCCTCCACTTT
>TRBJ1-1|TRBD1|once|TRBV3-1/TRBV3-2
CASSLTGGLTEAFF
TGTGCCAGCAGCCTGACAGGGGGCTTGACTGAAGCTTTCTTT
>TRBJ2-2|TRBD1|NA|TRBV6-5
CASAEQGAGELFF
TGTGCCAGCGCGGAGCAGGGGGCCGGGGAGCTGTTTTTT
>TRBJ1-2|TRBD1|once|TRBV7-2
CASSYHSGTGPYGYTF
TGTGCCAGCAGCTACCACTCCGGGACAGGGCCCTATGGCTACACCTTC
>TRBJ2-2|NA|NA|TRBV5-1
CASSLVAPNTGELFF
TGCGCCAGCAGCTTGGTGGCCCCGAACACCGGGGAGCTGTTTTTT
>TRBJ2-1|TRBD2|NA|TRBV19
CASSPRTGGNEQFF
TGTGCCAGTAGTCCTCGGACGGGAGGCAATGAGCAGTTCTTC
>TRBJ1-2|NA|NA|TRBV10-3
CAISLDSLGYGYTF
TGTGCCATCAGTCTCGACAGTCTTGGCTATGGCTACACCTTC
>TRBJ1-6|TRBD1|NA|TRBV30
CAWSVQGASSHF
TGTGCCTGGAGTGTCCAGGGGGCGTCATCCCACTTT
>TRBJ2-2|NA|NA|TRBV6-2/TRBV6-3
CASSHLAYTGELFF
TGTGCCAGCAGTCATCTAGCGTACACCGGGGAGCTGTTTTTT
>TRBJ1-5|NA|NA|TRBV5-8
CASSFPLSNQPQHF
TGTGCCAGCAGCTTCCCCCTTAGCAATCAGCCCCAGCATTTT
>TRBJ1-2|NA|NA|TRBV7-8
CASSLEGRGGGYTF
TGTGCCAGCAGCTTAGAAGGCAGGGGCGGTGGCTACACCTTC
>TRBJ1-1|TRBD1|NA|TRBV30
CAWSGDSNTEAFF
TGTGCCTGGAGTGGGGACAGCAACACTGAAGCTTTCTTT
>TRBJ1-1|NA|NA|TRBV5-1
CASSLAGANTEAFF
TGCGCCAGCAGCTTGGCTGGGGCCAACACTGAAGCTTTCTTT
>TRBJ2-7|NA|NA|TRBV21-1
CASSKVLCPIIF
TGTGCCAGCAGCAAAGTTCTATGCCCCATTATATTC
>TRBJ1-2|NA|NA|TRBV5-1
CASSLAPTEYTNYGYTF
TGCGCCAGCAGCTTGGCCCCCACAGAATATACGAACTATGGCTACACCTTC
>TRBJ2-1|NA|NA|TRBV6-5
CATVWQVLKNNEQFF
TGTGCCACGGTATGGCAGGTTCTAAAAAACAATGAGCAGTTCTTC
>TRBJ1-2|NA|NA|TRBV29-1
CSVEQGTIYGYTF
TGCAGCGTTGAACAGGGGACAATTTATGGCTACACCTTC
>TRBJ1-5|NA|NA|TRBV6-2/TRBV6-3
CASSFRRGGNQPQHF
TGTGCCAGCAGTTTTAGGAGGGGAGGCAATCAGCCCCAGCATTTT
>TRBJ2-1|NA|NA|TRBV19
CASSIDGRYNEQFF
TGTGCCAGTAGTATAGACGGGAGATACAATGAGCAGTTCTTC
>TRBJ1-4|NA|NA|TRBV27
CASSLNPQGKLFF
TGTGCCAGCTCTTTAAATCCGCAGGGAAAACTGTTTTTT
>TRBJ1-1|TRBD1|NA|TRBV12-3/TRBV12-4
CASSQDRDPEAFF
TGTGCCAGCAGCCAGGACAGGGACCCTGAAGCTTTCTTT
>TRBJ2-5|TRBD2|few|TRBV7-9
CASSLMAGGPGETQYF
TGTGCCAGCAGCTTAATGGCGGGAGGGCCGGGTGAGACCCAGTACTTC
>TRBJ1-2|NA|NA|TRBV20-1
CSASREGQSTYGYTF
TGCAGTGCTAGTCGAGAAGGACAGAGTACTTATGGCTACACCTTC
>TRBJ1-2|TRBD1|NA|TRBV7-6
CASSQGQGGGYTF
TGTGCCAGCAGCCAGGGACAGGGAGGAGGCTACACCTTC
>TRBJ2-5|TRBD2|once|TRBV29-1
CSVNLAGGMETQYF
TGCAGCGTTAATCTAGCGGGGGGGATGGAGACCCAGTACTTC
>TRBJ1-2|NA|NA|TRBV19
CASSINRLTGIYGYTF
TGTGCCAGTAGTATCAACCGACTAACAGGGATCTATGGCTACACCTTC
>TRBJ2-1|TRBD2|NA|TRBV27
CASSLSRGLAMINEQFF
TGTGCCAGCAGTTTATCGAGGGGACTAGCGATGATCAATGAGCAGTTCTTC
>TRBJ1-2|NA|NA|TRBV4-2
CASSQGGTGNYGYTF
TGTGCCAGCAGCCAAGGTGGTACGGGAAACTATGGCTACACCTTC
>TRBJ2-1|NA|NA|TRBV5-4
CASSLAGYEQFF
TGTGCCAGCAGCTTGGCCGGGTACGAGCAGTTCTTC
>TRBJ2-1|TRBD2|NA|TRBV27
CASSPGLATYNEQFF
TGTGCCAGCAGTCCGGGACTAGCGACTTACAATGAGCAGTTCTTC
>TRBJ1-5|NA|many|TRBV19
CASSQRGDQPQHF
TGTGCCAGTAGTCAACGGGGGGATCAGCCCCAGCATTTT
>TRBJ2-3|TRBD2|NA|TRBV5-4
CASSIPIAGVGTDTQYF
TGTGCCAGCAGCATACCAATAGCGGGAGTTGGTACAGATACGCAGTATTTT
>TRBJ1-6|TRBD1|NA|TRBV27
CASRPRGGNSPLHF
TGTGCCAGCAGGCCCAGAGGGGGCAATTCACCCCTCCACTTT
>TRBJ2-5|TRBD2|NA|TRBV7-8
CASSLRRLAGGLETQYF
TGTGCCAGCAGCTTACGGAGACTAGCGGGGGGCCTGGAGACCCAGTACTTC
>TRBJ2-3|TRBD1|few|TRBV7-8
CASSKITGGDTQYF
TGTGCCAGCAGCAAAATTACAGGGGGCGATACGCAGTATTTT
>TRBJ2-7|TRBD1|NA|TRBV28
CASSLGQGAFYEQYF
TGTGCCAGCAGTTTGGGTCAGGGGGCATTCTACGAGCAGTACTTC
>TRBJ1-2|NA|NA|TRBV6-5
CASTEEGGYTF
TGTGCCAGCACCGAGGAGGGAGGCTACACCTTC
>TRBJ2-3|TRBD2|NA|TRBV4-2
CASSQEPSGHLDTQYF
TGTGCCAGCAGCCAAGAGCCTAGCGGGCACTTAGATACGCAGTATTTT
>TRBJ2-7|NA|NA|TRBV6-5
CASAPTLPDEQYF
TGTGCCAGCGCACCCACCCTACCTGACGAGCAGTACTTC
>TRBJ2-3|TRBD2|NA|TRBV29-1
CSVVVSGVGDTQYF
TGCAGCGTTGTCGTTAGCGGGGTGGGAGATACGCAGTATTTT
>TRBJ1-1|TRBD1|NA|TRBV11-2
CASNPGTGGWAEAFF
TGTGCCAGCAACCCCGGGACAGGTGGATGGGCTGAAGCTTTCTTT
>TRBJ2-3|TRBD2|NA|TRBV2
CASRGTSGGIDTQYF
TGTGCCAGCAGGGGGACTAGCGGGGGGATCGATACGCAGTATTTT
>TRBJ2-2|TRBD2|NA|TRBV9
CASSVEATSPGELFF
TGTGCCAGCAGCGTAGAGGCGACTAGCCCCGGGGAGCTGTTTTTT
>TRBJ1-2|TRBD1|NA|TRBV19
CASSNRDRGFYADGYTF
TGTGCCAGTAGTAACCGGGACAGGGGTTTTTACGCGGATGGCTACACCTTC
>TRBJ1-1|TRBD1|NA|TRBV2
CASREGTGGRTEAFF
TGTGCCAGCAGGGAAGGGACAGGGGGACGCACTGAAGCTTTCTTT
>TRBJ2-1|NA|NA|TRBV4-3
CASSQDGLGAGEQFF
TGCGCCAGCAGCCAAGATGGGCTTGGGGCCGGTGAGCAGTTCTTC
>TRBJ2-7|TRBD2|NA|TRBV7-6
CASSLAVGLAVLREQYF
TGTGCCAGCAGCTTAGCGGTGGGACTAGCGGTTTTAAGGGAGCAGTACTTC
>TRBJ1-5|TRBD1|once|TRBV6-1
CASSEGQGFNQPQHF
TGTGCCAGCAGTGAGGGACAGGGGTTCAATCAGCCCCAGCATTTT